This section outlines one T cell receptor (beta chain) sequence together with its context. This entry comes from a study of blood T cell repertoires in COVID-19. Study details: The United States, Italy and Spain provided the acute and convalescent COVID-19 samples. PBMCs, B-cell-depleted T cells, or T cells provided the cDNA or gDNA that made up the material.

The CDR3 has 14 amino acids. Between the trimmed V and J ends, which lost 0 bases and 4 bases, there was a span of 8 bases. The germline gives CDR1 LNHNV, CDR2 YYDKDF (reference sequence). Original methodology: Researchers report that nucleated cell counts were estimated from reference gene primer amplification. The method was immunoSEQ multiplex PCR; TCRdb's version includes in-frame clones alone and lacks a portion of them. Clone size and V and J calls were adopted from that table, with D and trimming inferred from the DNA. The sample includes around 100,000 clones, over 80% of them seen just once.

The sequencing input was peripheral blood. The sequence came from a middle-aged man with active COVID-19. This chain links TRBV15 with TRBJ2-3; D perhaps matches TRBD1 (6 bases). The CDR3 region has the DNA TGTGCCACCAGCAGAGACAGGGGCGCAGATACGCAGTATTTT. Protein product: CATSRDRGADTQYF.